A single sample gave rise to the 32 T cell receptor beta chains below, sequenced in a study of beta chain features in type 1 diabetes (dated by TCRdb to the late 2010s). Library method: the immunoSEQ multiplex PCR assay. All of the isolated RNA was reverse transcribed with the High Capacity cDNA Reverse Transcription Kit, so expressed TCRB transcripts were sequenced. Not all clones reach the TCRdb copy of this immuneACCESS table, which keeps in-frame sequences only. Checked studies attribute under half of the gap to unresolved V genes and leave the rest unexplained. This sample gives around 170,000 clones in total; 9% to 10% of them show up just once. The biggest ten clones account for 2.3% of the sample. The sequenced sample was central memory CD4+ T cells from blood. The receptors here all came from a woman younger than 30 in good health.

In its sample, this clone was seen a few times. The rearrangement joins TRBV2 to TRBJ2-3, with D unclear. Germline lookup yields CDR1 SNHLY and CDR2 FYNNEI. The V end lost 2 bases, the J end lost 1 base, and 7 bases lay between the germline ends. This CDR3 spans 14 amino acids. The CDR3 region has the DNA TGTGCCAGCAGTGAAATTATTGGCACAGATACGCAGTATTTT. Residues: CASSEIIGTDTQYF. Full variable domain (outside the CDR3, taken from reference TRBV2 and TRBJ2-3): EPEVTQTPSHQVTQMGQEVILRCVPISNHLYFYWYRQILGQKVEFLVSFYNNEISEKSEIFDDQFSVERPDGSNFTLKIRSTKLEDSAMYFCASSEIIGTDTQYFGPGTRLTVL.

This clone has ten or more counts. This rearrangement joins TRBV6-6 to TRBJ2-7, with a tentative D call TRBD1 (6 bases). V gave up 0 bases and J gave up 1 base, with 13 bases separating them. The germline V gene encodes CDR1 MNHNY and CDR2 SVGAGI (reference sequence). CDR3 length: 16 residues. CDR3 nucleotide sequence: TGTGCCAGCAGTTACTCGGGGGCAGGTGATTCCTACGAGCAGTACTTC. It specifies CASSYSGAGDSYEQYF.

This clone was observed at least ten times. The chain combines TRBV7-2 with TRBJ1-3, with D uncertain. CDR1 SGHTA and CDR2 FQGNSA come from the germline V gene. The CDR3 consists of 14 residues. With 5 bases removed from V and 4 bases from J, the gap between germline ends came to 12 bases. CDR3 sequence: CASSISSAGNTIYF. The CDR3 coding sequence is TGTGCCAGCAGCATAAGTAGTGCCGGAAACACCATATATTTT.

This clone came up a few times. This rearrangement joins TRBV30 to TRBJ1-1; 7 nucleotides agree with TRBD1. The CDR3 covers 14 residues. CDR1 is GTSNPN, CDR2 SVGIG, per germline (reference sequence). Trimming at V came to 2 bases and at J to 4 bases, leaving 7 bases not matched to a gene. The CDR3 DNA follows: TGTGCCTGGAGTTGGGCAGGGGGTCTCACTGAAGCTTTCTTT. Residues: CAWSWAGGLTEAFF.

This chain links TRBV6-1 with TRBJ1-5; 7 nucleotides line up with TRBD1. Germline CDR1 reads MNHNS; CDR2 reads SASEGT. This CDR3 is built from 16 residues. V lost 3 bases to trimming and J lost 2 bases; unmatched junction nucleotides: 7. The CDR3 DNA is TGTGCCAGCAGTGAGACAGGGCTTTCCGGCAATCAGCCCCAGCATTTT. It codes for CASSETGLSGNQPQHF.

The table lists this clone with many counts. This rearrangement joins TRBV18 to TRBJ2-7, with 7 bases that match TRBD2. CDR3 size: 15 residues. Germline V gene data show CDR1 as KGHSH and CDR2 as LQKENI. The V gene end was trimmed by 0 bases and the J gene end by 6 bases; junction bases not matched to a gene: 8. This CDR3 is CASSPPGLGASEQYF. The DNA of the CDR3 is TGTGCCAGCTCACCACCCGGACTAGGAGCTTCCGAGCAGTACTTC.

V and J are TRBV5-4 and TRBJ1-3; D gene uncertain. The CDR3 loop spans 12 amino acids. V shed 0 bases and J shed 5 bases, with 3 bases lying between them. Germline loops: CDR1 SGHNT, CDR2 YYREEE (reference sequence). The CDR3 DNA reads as TGTGCCAGCAGCTTGGATAGAAACACCATATATTTT. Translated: CASSLDRNTIYF. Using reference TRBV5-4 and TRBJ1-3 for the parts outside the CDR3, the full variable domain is ETGVTQSPTHLIKTRGQQVTLRCSSQSGHNTVSWYQQALGQGPQFIFQYYREEENGRGNFPPRFSGLQFPNYSSELNVNALELDDSALYLCASSLDRNTIYFGEGSWLTVV.

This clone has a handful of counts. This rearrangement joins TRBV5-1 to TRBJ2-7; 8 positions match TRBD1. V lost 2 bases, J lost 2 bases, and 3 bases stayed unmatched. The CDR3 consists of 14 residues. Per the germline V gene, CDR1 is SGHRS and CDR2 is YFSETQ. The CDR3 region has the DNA TGCGCCAGCAGCTTCCAGGGGGCAGCCTACGAGCAGTACTTC. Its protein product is CASSFQGAAYEQYF.

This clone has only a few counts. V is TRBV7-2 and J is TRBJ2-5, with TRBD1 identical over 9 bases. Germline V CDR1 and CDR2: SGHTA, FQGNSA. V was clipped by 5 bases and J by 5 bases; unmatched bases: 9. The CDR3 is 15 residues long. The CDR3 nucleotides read TGTGCCAGCAGCCCAAACAGGGGGCTAAAGGAGACCCAGTACTTC. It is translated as CASSPNRGLKETQYF.

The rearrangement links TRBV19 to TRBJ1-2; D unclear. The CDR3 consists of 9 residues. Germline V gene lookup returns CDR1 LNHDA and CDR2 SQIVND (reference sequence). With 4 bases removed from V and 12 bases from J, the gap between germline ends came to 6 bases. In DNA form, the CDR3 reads TGTGCCAGTAGTAGCCGGGACACCTTC. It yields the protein CASSSRDTF.

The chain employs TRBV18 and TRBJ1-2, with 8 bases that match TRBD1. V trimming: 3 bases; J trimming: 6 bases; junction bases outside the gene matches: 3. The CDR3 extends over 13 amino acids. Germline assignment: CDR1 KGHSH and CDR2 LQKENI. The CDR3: CASSPTGENGYTF. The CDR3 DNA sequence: TGTGCCAGCTCACCGACAGGGGAGAATGGCTACACCTTC.

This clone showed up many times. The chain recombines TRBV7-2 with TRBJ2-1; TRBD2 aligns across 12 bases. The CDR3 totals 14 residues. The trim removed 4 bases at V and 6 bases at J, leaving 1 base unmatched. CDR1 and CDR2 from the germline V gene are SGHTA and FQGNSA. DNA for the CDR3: TGTGCCAGCAGCTCGACTAGCGGGGGCAATGAGCAGTTCTTC. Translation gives CASSSTSGGNEQFF.

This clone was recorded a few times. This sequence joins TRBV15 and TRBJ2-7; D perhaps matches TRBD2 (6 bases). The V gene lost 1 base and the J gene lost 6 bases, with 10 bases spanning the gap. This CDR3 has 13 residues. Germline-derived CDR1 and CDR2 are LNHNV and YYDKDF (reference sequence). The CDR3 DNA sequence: TGTGCCACCAGCAGAGTTGGAGCGGGCGAGCAGTACTTC. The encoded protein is CATSRVGAGEQYF.

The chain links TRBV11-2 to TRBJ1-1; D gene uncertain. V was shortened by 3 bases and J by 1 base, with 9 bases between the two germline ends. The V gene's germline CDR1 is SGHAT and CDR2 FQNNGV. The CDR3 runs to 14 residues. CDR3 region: CASSFRRRNTEAFF. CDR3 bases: TGTGCCAGCAGCTTTCGCAGGCGGAACACTGAAGCTTTCTTT.

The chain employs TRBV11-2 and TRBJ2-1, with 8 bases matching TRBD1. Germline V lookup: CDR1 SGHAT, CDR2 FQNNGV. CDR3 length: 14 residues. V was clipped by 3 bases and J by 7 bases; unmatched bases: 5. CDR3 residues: CASSFGQGKNEQFF. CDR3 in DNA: TGTGCCAGCAGCTTCGGACAGGGTAAAAATGAGCAGTTCTTC.

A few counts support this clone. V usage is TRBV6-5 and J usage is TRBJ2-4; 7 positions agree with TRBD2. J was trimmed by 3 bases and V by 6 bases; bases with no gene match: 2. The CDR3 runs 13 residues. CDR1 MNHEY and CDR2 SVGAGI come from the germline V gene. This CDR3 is CASSRDYKNIQYF. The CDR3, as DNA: TGTGCCAGCAGCCGGGACTACAAAAACATTCAGTACTTC.

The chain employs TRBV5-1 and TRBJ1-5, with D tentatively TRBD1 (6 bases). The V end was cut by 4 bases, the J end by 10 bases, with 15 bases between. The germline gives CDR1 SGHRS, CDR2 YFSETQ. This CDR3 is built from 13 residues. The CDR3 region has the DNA TGCGCCAGCAGCCTGACAGGCCCCGAACCCCAGCATTTT. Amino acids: CASSLTGPEPQHF.

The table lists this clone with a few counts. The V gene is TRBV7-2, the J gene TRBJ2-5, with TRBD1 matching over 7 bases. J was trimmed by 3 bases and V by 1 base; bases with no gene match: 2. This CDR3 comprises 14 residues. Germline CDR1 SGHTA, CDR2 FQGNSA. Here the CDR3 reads CASSLGDRKETQYF. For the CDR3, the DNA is TGTGCCAGCAGCTTAGGGGACAGAAAAGAGACCCAGTACTTC.

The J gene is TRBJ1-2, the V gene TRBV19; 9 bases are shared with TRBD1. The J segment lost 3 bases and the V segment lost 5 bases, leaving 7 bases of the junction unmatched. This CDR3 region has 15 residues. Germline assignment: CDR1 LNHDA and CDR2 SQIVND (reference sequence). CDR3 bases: TGTGCCAGTAGTCTCACGACAGGGGGGCACTATGGCTACACCTTC. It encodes CASSLTTGGHYGYTF.

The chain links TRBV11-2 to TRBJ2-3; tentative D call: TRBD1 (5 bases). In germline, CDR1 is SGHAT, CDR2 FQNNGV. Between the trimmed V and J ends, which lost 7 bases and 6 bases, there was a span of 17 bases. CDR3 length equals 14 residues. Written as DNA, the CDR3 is TGTGCCAGCAAGTCTTGGCAGGGCGACGATACGCAGTATTTT. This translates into CASKSWQGDDTQYF.

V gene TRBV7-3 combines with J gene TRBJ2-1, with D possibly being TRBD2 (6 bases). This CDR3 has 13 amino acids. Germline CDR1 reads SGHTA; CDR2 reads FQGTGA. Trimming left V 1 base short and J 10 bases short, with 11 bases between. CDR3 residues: CASSLIGSGEQFF. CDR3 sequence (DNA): TGTGCCAGCAGCTTAATAGGTAGCGGCGAGCAGTTCTTC.

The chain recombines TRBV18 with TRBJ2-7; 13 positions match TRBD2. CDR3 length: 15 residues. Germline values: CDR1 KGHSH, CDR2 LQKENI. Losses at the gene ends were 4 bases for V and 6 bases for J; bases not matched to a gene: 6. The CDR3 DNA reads TGTGCCAGCTCACGGGGGACTAGCGGGACCCGCGAGCAGTACTTC. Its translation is CASSRGTSGTREQYF.

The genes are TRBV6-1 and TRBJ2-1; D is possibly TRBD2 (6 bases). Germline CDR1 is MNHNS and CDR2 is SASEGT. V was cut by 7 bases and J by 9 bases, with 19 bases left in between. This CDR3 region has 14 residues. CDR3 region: CASTRDFLQVEQFF. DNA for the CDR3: TGTGCCAGCACCAGGGACTTCTTGCAGGTTGAGCAGTTCTTC.

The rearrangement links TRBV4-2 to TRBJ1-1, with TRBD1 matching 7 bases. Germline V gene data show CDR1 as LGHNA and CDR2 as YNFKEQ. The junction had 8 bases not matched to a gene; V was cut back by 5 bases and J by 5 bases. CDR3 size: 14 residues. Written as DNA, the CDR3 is TGTGCCAGCAGCTCCCGAGGGGGCGGGACTGAAGCTTTCTTT. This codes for CASSSRGGGTEAFF.

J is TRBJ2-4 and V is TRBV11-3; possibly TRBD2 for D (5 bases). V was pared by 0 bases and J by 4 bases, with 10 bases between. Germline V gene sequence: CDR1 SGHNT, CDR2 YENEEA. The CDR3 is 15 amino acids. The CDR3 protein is CASSLDVRVKNIQYF. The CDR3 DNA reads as TGTGCCAGCAGCTTAGACGTGAGGGTTAAAAACATTCAGTACTTC.

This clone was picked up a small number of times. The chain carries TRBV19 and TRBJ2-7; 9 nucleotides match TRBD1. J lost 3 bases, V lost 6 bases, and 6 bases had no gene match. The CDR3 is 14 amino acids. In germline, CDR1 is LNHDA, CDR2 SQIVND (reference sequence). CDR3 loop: CASSYGTGHYEQYF. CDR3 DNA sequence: TGTGCCAGTAGCTATGGGACAGGGCACTACGAGCAGTACTTC.

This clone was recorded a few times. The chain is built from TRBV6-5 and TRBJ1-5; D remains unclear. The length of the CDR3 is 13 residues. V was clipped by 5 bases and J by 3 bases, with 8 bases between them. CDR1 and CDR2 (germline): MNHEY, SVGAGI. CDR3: CASSLVLNQPQHF. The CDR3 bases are TGTGCCAGCAGTCTTGTACTCAATCAGCCCCAGCATTTT.

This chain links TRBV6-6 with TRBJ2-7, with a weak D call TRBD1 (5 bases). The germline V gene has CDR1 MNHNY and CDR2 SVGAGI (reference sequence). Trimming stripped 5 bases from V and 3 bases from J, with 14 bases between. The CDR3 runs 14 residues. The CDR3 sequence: CASSPGFSSYEQYF. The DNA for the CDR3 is TGTGCCAGCAGTCCAGGGTTTTCGAGCTACGAGCAGTACTTC.

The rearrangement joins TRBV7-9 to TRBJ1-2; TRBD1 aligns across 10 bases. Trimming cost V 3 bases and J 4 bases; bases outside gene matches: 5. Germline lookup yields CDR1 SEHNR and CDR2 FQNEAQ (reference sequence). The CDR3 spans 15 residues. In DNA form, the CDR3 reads TGTGCCAGCAGCTTGGGACAGGGGACCCCCTATGGCTACACCTTC. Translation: CASSLGQGTPYGYTF.

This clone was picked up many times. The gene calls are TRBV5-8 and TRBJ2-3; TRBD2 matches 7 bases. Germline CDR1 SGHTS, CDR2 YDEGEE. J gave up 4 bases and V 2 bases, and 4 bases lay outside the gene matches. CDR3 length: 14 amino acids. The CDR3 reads CASSLWGRADTQYF. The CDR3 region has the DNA TGTGCCAGCAGCTTATGGGGGAGGGCAGATACGCAGTATTTT.

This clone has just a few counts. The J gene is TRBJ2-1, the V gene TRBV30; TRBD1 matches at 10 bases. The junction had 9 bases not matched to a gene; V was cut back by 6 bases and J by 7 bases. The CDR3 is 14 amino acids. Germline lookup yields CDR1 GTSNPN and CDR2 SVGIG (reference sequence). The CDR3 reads CACRRQGARNEQFF. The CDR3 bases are TGTGCCTGCAGGCGACAGGGGGCGCGGAATGAGCAGTTCTTC. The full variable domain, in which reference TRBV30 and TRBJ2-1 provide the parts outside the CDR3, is SQTIHQWPATLVQPVGSPLSLECTVEGTSNPNLYWYRQAAGRGLQLLFYSVGIGQISSEVPQNLSASRPQDRQFILSSKKLLLSDSGFYLCACRRQGARNEQFFGPGTRLTVL.

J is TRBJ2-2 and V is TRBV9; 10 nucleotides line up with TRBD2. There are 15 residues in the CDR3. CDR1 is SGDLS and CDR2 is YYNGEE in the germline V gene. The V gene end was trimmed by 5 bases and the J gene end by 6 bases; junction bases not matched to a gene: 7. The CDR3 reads CASRASGSWSGELFF. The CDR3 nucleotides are TGTGCCAGCAGAGCTAGCGGGAGTTGGTCCGGGGAGCTGTTTTTT.